Shown below are 13 T cell receptor beta chains from a single sample sequenced in a study of blood T cell repertoires in COVID-19 (dated by TCRdb to about 2020). Library generation was performed with the immunoSEQ multiplex PCR assay. Drawn from immuneACCESS, this table holds only the in-frame rearrangements with V and J called that TCRdb kept. Clones are partly lost; checked studies trace under half to an unresolved V gene and leave the rest unexplained. Here the sample has about 190,000 clones; nearly 90% occur a single time. Jointly, the top ten make up 0.62% of the sample. The sequenced sample consisted of peripheral blood. Source of these receptors: a man in his fifties or sixties with acute or convalescent COVID-19.

The V and J genes are TRBV7-9 and TRBJ2-3; 8 nucleotides line up with TRBD1. The germline V gene encodes CDR1 SEHNR and CDR2 FQNEAQ (reference sequence). V gave up 11 bases and J gave up 5 bases; unmatched junction bases: 6. The CDR3 spans 12 residues. CDR3 bases: TGTGCCTGCGGACAGGGACTAGATACGCAGTATTTT. Translation gives CACGQGLDTQYF.

The rearrangement uses TRBV6-5 and TRBJ1-3, with a possible D match to TRBD1 (6 bases). Deletions cut 10 bases from V and 0 bases from J, with 13 bases between. The CDR3 has 14 amino acids. Per the germline V gene, CDR1 is MNHEY and CDR2 is SVGAGI. The CDR3 sequence is CATMRTDSGNTIYF. The DNA for the CDR3 is TGTGCCACCATGAGGACAGACTCTGGAAACACCATATATTTT.

A single count supports this clone. This chain joins TRBV29-1 and TRBJ2-5; D possibly corresponds to TRBD2 (6 bases). Per the germline V gene, CDR1 is SQVTM and CDR2 is ANQGSEA. V lost 3 bases and J 5 bases, leaving 10 bases between the germline ends. The CDR3 is 12 residues long. The CDR3 region has the DNA TGCAGCGTTGAGATTCGGGGGGAGACCCAGTACTTC. Protein product: CSVEIRGETQYF.

This chain uses TRBV28 with TRBJ2-4, with TRBD2 identical over 10 bases. Germline V gives CDR1 MDHEN, CDR2 SYDVKM. CDR3 length: 19 residues. Trimming removed 5 bases from V and 0 bases from J; junction bases left unmatched: 13. CDR3 DNA sequence: TGTGCCAGCAGTCCCCTCCTGGTAAGACTAGCGGGAGCCAAAAACATTCAGTACTTC. Amino acids: CASSPLLVRLAGAKNIQYF.

The V call is TRBV30, the J call TRBJ1-1; TRBD1 is a possible D gene (5 bases). Looked up from germline, CDR1 is GTSNPN and CDR2 is SVGIG (reference sequence). V was shortened by 4 bases and J by 9 bases, with 15 bases between the two germline ends. The CDR3 is 12 amino acids. CDR3 sequence (DNA): TGTGCCTGGACCGGGGGTGGGAGAAAAGCTTTCTTT. Amino acid sequence: CAWTGGGRKAFF.

CDR3 sequence: CASSPDTGDEQYF. The CDR3 DNA reads TGCGCCAGCAGCCCGGACACAGGGGACGAGCAGTACTTC. The chain combines TRBV5-1 with TRBJ2-7; 7 bases match TRBD1. J was trimmed by 5 bases and V by 4 bases; bases with no gene match: 6. The germline V gene encodes CDR1 SGHRS and CDR2 YFSETQ. This CDR3 is 13 amino acids long.

This clone was counted a few times. This rearrangement joins TRBV5-1 to TRBJ2-1; the match to TRBD1 covers 9 bases. V shed 7 bases, J shed 7 bases, and the junction held 9 bases outside the gene matches. In germline, CDR1 is SGHRS, CDR2 YFSETQ. This CDR3 comprises 14 residues. The CDR3 DNA is TGCGCCAGCGCCGTAGGACAGGGGTTTAATGAGCAGTTCTTC. As protein: CASAVGQGFNEQFF. The full variable domain, with the rest looked up from reference TRBV5-1 and TRBJ2-1, is KAGVTQTPRYLIKTRGQQVTLSCSPISGHRSVSWYQQTPGQGLQFLFEYFSETQRNKGNFPGRFSGRQFSNSRSEMNVSTLELGDSALYLCASAVGQGFNEQFFGPGTRLTVL.

V is TRBV27 and J is TRBJ1-5; 7 positions match TRBD1. Germline V gene data show CDR1 as MNHEY and CDR2 as SMNVEV (reference sequence). The CDR3 has 16 residues. The trim removed 3 bases at V and 4 bases at J, leaving 9 bases unmatched. The CDR3 coding sequence is TGTGCCAGCAGTTTTTCAGAGACAGGGCGGAATCAGCCCCAGCATTTT. Residues: CASSFSETGRNQPQHF.

The rearrangement joins TRBV29-1 to TRBJ1-2, with D unresolved. The length of the CDR3 is 16 residues. Between the trimmed V and J ends, which lost 1 base and 8 bases, there was a span of 23 bases. Germline V lookup: CDR1 SQVTM, CDR2 ANQGSEA. Here the CDR3 reads CSVEGLFRERTWGYTF. The CDR3 DNA reads as TGCAGCGTTGAAGGCCTCTTTCGGGAGAGGACTTGGGGCTACACCTTC.

The gene calls are TRBV7-9 and TRBJ2-6; D remains ambiguous. The germline CDR1 and CDR2 sequences are SEHNR and FQNEAQ (reference sequence). Between the trimmed V and J ends, which lost 1 base and 0 bases, there was a span of 4 bases. The CDR3 is made up of 15 amino acids. The CDR3 nucleotides read TGTGCCAGCAGCTTAGGCAGCTCTGGGGCCAACGTCCTGACTTTC. This sequence encodes CASSLGSSGANVLTF.

The V call is TRBV2, the J call TRBJ1-5; possible D gene TRBD1, 5 bases. Looked up from germline, CDR1 is SNHLY and CDR2 is FYNNEI. The CDR3 runs 17 residues. Trimming shortened V by 2 bases and J by 3 bases, and 17 bases separated the two germline ends. The chain's CDR3 is CASSERPSRVNNQPQHF. The CDR3 nucleotides read TGTGCCAGCAGTGAACGGCCTTCCAGGGTCAACAATCAGCCCCAGCATTTT.

About this clone itself: The junction shows a germline mismatch at one end, possibly a read error. The rearrangement links TRBV11-3 to TRBJ1-1, with a weak D call TRBD1 (5 bases). The length of the CDR3 is 13 residues. CDR1 and CDR2 from the germline V gene are SGHNT and YENEEA. The chain's CDR3 is CAGSAGLSTEAFF. As DNA, the CDR3 is TGTGCCGGCAGCGCAGGGCTGAGCACTGAAGCTTTCTTT. The full variable domain, rest sourced from reference TRBV11-3 and TRBJ1-1, is EAGVVQSPRYKIIEKKQPVAFWCNPISGHNTLYWYLQNLGQGPELLIRYENEEAVDDSQLPKDRFSAERLKGVDSTLKIQPAELGDSAVYLCAGSAGLSTEAFFGQGTRLTVV.

This chain uses TRBV7-2 with TRBJ1-2; 11 nucleotides agree with TRBD1. The length of the CDR3 is 15 residues. In germline, CDR1 is SGHTA, CDR2 FQGNSA. The trim removed 5 bases at V and 4 bases at J, leaving 6 bases unmatched. The chain's CDR3 is CASSPDRGRGYGYTF. The CDR3 DNA reads TGTGCCAGCAGCCCGGACAGGGGGCGGGGCTATGGCTACACCTTC. Full variable domain (missing parts from reference TRBV7-2 and TRBJ1-2): GAGVSQSPSNKVTEKGKDVELRCDPISGHTALYWYRQSLGQGLEFLIYFQGNSAPDKSGLPSDRFSAERTGGSVSTLTIQRTQQEDSAVYLCASSPDRGRGYGYTFGSGTRLTVV.